A single sample gave rise to the 9 T cell receptor beta chains below, sequenced in a study of response to subunit inactivated influenza vaccine. TCRdb ran MiXCR on the RT-PCR reads and lists one entry per CDR3 protein. The sample holds hundreds of thousands of distinct CDR3 sequences; approximately 15% are singletons and the top ten take around 7.3%. The material sequenced was PBMCs from blood, taken less than 15 days before vaccination. The receptor source for this set is a man in his forties or fifties who received an inactivated influenza vaccine.

The rearrangement links TRBV21-1 to TRBJ1-1; whether TRBD1, the table's D call, matches the DNA was not checked. TRBV21-1 is described as a pseudogene. The CDR3 has 16 amino acids. The CDR3 region has the DNA TGTGCCAACACCCCGGACAGGGGAATTGGGAACACTGAAGCTTTCTTT. Protein product: CANTPDRGIGNTEAFF.

This clonotype appeared a few times. CDR3 DNA: TGTGCCAGCAGTTACTCGATTGGGGGGGTGGGCTACAATGAGCAGTTCTTC. Protein sequence: CASSYSIGGVGYNEQFF. V and J are TRBV6-5 and TRBJ2-1; 7 positions agree with TRBD2. V lost 0 bases, J lost 3 bases, and 8 bases stayed unmatched. The length of the CDR3 is 17 residues. The germline gives CDR1 MNHEY, CDR2 SVGAGI.

This chain's CDR3 is CSVEGTISYNEQFF. The CDR3 DNA reads as TGCAGCGTTGAAGGGACTATCTCCTACAATGAGCAGTTCTTC. This chain joins TRBV29-1 and TRBJ2-1; D perhaps matches TRBD2 (6 bases). The CDR3 runs 14 residues. Trimming stripped 1 base from V and 0 bases from J, with 7 bases between. The V gene's germline CDR1 is SQVTM and CDR2 ANQGSEA.

This clonotype was seen a few times. The rearrangement uses TRBV5-1 and TRBJ2-3; D tentatively reads TRBD1 or TRBD2 (5 bases each). The CDR3 contains 16 residues. V lost 3 bases to trimming and J lost 2 bases, with 16 bases between them. Germline-derived CDR1 and CDR2 are SGHRS and YFSETQ. CDR3 in DNA: TGCGCCAGCAGCTATGGAGGAACAGGAGACACAGATACGCAGTATTTT. It specifies CASSYGGTGDTDTQYF.

The J gene is TRBJ2-5, the V gene TRBV5-5; the D gene is possibly TRBD2 (5 bases). Germline V gives CDR1 SGHKS, CDR2 YYEKEE (reference sequence). V was trimmed by 0 bases and J by 4 bases, leaving 13 bases between them. This CDR3 has 15 amino acids. CDR3 region: CASSLGRSARETQYF. CDR3 nucleotide sequence: TGTGCCAGCAGCTTGGGGAGGAGTGCACGAGAGACCCAGTACTTC.

In this sample, this clonotype turned up a few times. V is TRBV6-1 and J is TRBJ2-7, with 7 bases fitting TRBD2. With V trimmed by 7 bases and J by 0 bases, 9 bases remained unmatched. CDR1 is MNHNS and CDR2 is SASEGT in the germline V gene. The CDR3 covers 15 residues. The CDR3 spells CASIERGGSSYEQYF. For the CDR3, the DNA is TGTGCCAGCATAGAAAGGGGAGGGAGCTCCTACGAGCAGTACTTC.

This clonotype appeared a few times. The chain has TRBV10-3 and TRBJ1-4; possibly TRBD1 for D (5 bases). V was cut by 0 bases and J by 7 bases, with 12 bases left in between. Germline V gene sequence: CDR1 ENHRY, CDR2 SYGVKD. This CDR3 has 15 residues. DNA of the CDR3: TGTGCCATCAGTGAGTCGGCCGGTGGGGGTGAAAAACTGTTTTTT. This encodes CAISESAGGGEKLFF.

The chain is built from TRBV6-2 or TRBV6-3 and TRBJ2-5, with D perhaps matching TRBD1 (6 bases). V lost 6 bases, J lost 3 bases, and 11 bases lay in between. This CDR3 has 13 amino acids. Germline V gives CDR1 MNHEY, CDR2 SVGEGT. CDR3 residues: CASRPTGEETQYF. CDR3 bases: TGTGCCAGCAGACCGACAGGAGAAGAGACCCAGTACTTC.

The rearrangement joins TRBV5-1 to TRBJ1-5; 7 bases are a match to TRBD1. Trimming at V came to 2 bases and at J to 2 bases, leaving 1 base not matched to a gene. Per the germline V gene, CDR1 is SGHRS and CDR2 is YFSETQ. The CDR3 loop spans 14 amino acids. CDR3 coding DNA: TGCGCCAGCAGCTTCCAGGGGGGCAATCAGCCCCAGCATTTT. Translated: CASSFQGGNQPQHF.